This record concerns one T cell receptor (beta chain) sequence. The sample belongs to a study of blood T cell repertoires in COVID-19. About the study: Spain, Italy and the United States supplied samples that represented acute and convalescent COVID-19.

The protocol was immunoSEQ multiplex PCR, while the TCRdb copy is restricted to in-frame clones and leaves out a portion. The sample consists of over 250,000 clones, roughly 89% of them appearing once. V was pared by 7 bases and J by 4 bases, with 8 bases of the junction left unmatched. CDR3 size: 15 residues. Looked up from germline, CDR1 is SEHNR and CDR2 is FQNEAQ (reference sequence). This receptor was obtained from a man over 45 with acute or convalescent COVID-19. The sequencing input was peripheral blood. The genes are TRBV7-9 and TRBJ1-2; TRBD1 aligns across 11 bases. The chain's CDR3 is CASTLPGQGVYGYTF. CDR3 nucleotides: TGTGCCAGCACCCTGCCGGGACAGGGGGTCTATGGCTACACCTTC.